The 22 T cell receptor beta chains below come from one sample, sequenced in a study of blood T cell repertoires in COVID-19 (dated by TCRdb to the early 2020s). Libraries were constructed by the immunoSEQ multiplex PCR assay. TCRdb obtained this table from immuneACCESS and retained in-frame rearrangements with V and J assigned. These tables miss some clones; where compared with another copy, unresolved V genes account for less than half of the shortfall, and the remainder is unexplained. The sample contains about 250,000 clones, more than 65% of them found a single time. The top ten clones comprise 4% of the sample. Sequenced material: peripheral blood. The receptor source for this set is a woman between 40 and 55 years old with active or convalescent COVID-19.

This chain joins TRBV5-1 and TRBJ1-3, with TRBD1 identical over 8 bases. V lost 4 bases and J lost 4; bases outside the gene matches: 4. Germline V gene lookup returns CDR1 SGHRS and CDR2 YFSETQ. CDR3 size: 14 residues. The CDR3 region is CASSVRTGGNTIYF. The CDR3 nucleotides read TGCGCCAGCAGCGTTAGGACAGGGGGAAACACCATATATTTT.

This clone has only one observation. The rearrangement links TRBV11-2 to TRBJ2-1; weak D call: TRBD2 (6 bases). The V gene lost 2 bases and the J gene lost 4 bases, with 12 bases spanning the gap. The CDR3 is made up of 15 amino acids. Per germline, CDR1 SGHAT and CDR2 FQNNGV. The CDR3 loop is CASSLLAGIYNEQFF. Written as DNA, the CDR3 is TGTGCCAGCAGCTTACTGGCGGGGATATACAATGAGCAGTTCTTC.

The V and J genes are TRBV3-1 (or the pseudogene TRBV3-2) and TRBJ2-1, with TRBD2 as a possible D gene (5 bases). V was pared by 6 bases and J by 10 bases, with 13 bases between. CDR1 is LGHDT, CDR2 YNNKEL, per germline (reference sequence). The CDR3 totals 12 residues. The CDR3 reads CASSLKRVEQFF. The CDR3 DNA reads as TGTGCCAGCAGTCTTAAGAGGGTCGAGCAGTTCTTC.

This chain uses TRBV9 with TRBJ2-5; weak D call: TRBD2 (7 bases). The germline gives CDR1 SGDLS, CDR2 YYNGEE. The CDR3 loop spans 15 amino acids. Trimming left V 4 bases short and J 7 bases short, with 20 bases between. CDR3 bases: TGTGCCAGCAGCCTACGGCCGGGGGGCCTCCGGACCCAGTACTTC. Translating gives CASSLRPGGLRTQYF.

In nucleotides, the CDR3 is TGTGCCTCAGGGTACAGGGTCAATCAGCCCCAGCATTTT. This codes for CASGYRVNQPQHF. V usage is TRBV30 and J usage is TRBJ1-5, with D perhaps TRBD1 (6 bases). The CDR3 consists of 13 residues. Germline values: CDR1 GTSNPN, CDR2 SVGIG (reference sequence). V was trimmed by 7 bases and J by 3 bases, leaving 13 bases between them.

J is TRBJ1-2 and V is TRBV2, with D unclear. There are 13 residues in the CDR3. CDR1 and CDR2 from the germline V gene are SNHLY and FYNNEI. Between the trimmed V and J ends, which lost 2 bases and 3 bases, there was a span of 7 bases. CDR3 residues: CASSEWLDYGYTF. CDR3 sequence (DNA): TGTGCCAGCAGTGAATGGCTTGACTATGGCTACACCTTC.

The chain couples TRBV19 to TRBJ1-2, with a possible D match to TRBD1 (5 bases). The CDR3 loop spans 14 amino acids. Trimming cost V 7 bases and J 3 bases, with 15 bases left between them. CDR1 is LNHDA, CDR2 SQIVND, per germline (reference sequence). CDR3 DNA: TGTGCCAGTACCCTCCGGGGGAAGGACTATGGCTACACCTTC. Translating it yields CASTLRGKDYGYTF. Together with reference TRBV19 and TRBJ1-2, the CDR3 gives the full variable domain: DGGITQSPKYLFRKEGQNVTLSCEQNLNHDAMYWYRQDPGQGLRLIYYSQIVNDFQKGDIAEGYSVSREKKESFPLTVTSAQKNPTAFYLCASTLRGKDYGYTFGSGTRLTVV.

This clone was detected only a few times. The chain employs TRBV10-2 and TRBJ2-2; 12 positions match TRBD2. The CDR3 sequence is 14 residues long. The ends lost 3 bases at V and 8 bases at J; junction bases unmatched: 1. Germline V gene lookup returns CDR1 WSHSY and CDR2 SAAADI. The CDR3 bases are TGCGCCAGCAGTGAAGGACTAGCGGGGGGGGAGCTGTTTTTT. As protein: CASSEGLAGGELFF.

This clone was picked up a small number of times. The CDR3 here is CASSPKLGGYSGNTIYF. As DNA, the CDR3 is TGTGCCAGCAGTCCAAAACTCGGGGGTTATTCTGGAAACACCATATATTTT. The V gene is TRBV27, the J gene TRBJ1-3, with a tentative D call TRBD1 (5 bases). CDR3 length equals 17 residues. Per germline, CDR1 MNHEY and CDR2 SMNVEV (reference sequence). Trimming cost V 5 bases and J 1 base, with 18 bases left between them.

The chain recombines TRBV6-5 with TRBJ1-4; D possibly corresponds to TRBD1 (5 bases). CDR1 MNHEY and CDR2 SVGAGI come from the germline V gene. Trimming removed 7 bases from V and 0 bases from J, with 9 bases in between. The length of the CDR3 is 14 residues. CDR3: CASTRTTTNEKLFF. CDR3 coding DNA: TGTGCCAGCACGAGGACAACAACTAATGAAAAACTGTTTTTT.

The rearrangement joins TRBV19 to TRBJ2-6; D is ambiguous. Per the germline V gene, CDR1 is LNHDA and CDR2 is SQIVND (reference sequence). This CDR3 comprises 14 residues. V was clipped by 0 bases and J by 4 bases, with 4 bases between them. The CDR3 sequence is CASSIDPGANVLTF. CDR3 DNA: TGTGCCAGTAGTATAGATCCAGGGGCCAACGTCCTGACTTTC.

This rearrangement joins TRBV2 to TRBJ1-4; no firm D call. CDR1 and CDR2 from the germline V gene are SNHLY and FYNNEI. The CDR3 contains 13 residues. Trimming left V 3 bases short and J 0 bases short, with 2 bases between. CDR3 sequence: CASSDATNEKLFF. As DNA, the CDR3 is TGTGCCAGCAGTGACGCAACTAATGAAAAACTGTTTTTT.

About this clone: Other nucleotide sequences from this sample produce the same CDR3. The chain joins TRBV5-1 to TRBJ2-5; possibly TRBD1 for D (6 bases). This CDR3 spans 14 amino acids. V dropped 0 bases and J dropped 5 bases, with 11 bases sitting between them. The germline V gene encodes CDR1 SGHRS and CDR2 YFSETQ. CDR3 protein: CASSLGTGTETQYF. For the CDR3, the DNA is TGCGCCAGCAGCTTGGGAACAGGGACGGAGACCCAGTACTTC.

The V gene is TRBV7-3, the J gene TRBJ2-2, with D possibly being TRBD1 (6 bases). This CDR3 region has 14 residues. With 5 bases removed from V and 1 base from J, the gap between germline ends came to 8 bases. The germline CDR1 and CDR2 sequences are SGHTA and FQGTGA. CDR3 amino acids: CASSPQGNTGELFF. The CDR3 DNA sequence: TGTGCCAGCAGCCCACAGGGGAACACCGGGGAGCTGTTTTTT.

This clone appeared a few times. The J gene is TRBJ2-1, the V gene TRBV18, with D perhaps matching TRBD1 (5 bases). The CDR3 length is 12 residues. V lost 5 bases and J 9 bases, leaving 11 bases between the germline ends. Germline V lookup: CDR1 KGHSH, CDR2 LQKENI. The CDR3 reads CASSRQGTEQFF. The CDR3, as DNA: TGTGCCAGCTCAAGGCAGGGTACTGAGCAGTTCTTC.

The CDR3 nucleotides are TGTGCCAGTAGTATTGCGGGGGTTGTAGATACGCAGTATTTT. Residues: CASSIAGVVDTQYF. This chain uses TRBV19 with TRBJ2-3, with TRBD2 matching over 7 bases. The CDR3 has 14 residues. CDR1 and CDR2 (germline): LNHDA, SQIVND (reference sequence). V lost 3 bases, J lost 5 bases, and 5 bases stayed unmatched.

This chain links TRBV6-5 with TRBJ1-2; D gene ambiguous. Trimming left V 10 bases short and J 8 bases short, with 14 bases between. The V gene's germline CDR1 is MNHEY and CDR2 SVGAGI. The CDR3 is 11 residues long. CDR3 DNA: TGTGCCACCTCGGGAGGGATCGGCTACACCTTC. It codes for CATSGGIGYTF.

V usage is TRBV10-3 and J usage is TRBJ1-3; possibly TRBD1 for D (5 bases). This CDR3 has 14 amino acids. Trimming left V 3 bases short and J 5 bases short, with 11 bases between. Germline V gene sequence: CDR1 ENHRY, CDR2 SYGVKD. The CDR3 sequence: CAISDRASRNTIYF. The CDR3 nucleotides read TGTGCCATCAGTGACAGGGCTTCTCGAAACACCATATATTTT.

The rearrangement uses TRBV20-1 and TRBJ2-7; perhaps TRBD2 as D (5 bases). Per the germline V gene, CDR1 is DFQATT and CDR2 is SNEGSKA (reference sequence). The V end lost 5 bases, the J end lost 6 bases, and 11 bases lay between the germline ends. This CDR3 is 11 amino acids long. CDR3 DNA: TGCAGTGCTTCCCGGGAACCCGAGCAGTACTTC. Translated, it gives CSASREPEQYF.

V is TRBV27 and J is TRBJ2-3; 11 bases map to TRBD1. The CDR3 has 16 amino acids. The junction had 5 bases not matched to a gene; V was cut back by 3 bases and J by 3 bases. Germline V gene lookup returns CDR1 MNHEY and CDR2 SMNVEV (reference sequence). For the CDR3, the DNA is TGTGCCAGCAGTTTCCGGGACAGGGGGTTGACAGATACGCAGTATTTT. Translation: CASSFRDRGLTDTQYF.

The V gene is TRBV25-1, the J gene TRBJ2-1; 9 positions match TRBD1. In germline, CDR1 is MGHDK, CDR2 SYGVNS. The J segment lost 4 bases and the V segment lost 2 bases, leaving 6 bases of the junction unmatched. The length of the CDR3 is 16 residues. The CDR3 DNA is TGTGCCAGCAGTGAACCCGGGACAGGGACTTACAATGAGCAGTTCTTC. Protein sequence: CASSEPGTGTYNEQFF.

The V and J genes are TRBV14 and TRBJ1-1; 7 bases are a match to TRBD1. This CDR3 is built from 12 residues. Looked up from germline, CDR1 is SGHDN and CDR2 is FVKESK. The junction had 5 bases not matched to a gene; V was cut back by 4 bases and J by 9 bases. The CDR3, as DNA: TGTGCCAGCAGCCTCACGACAGGGCAAGCTTTCTTT. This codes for CASSLTTGQAFF.